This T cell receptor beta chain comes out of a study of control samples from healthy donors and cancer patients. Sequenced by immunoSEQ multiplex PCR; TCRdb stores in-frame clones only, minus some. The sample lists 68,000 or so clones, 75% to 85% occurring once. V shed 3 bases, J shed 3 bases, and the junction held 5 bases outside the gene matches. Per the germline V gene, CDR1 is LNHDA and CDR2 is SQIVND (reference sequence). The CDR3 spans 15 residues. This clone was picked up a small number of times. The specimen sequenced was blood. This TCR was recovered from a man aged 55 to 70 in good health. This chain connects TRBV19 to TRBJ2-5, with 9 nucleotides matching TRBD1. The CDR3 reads CASSIRDREEETQYF. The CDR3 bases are TGTGCCAGTAGTATTCGGGACAGGGAAGAAGAGACCCAGTACTTC.